The subject of this entry is one T cell receptor beta chain. Its antigen is not known. This entry belongs to a study of T cell responses to AZD1222 COVID-19 vaccine. Regarding the study as a whole: Clonal diversity was possibly underestimated, and the donors were mostly white British, with more females. Repertoire sampling was restricted to post-peak T cell response timepoints. Spike as a whole was targeted by vaccine-associated CD4 TCRs, dominant at 160-218 and 743-854. Within unmutated variant regions lay the reported targets of nearly half of spike-specific TCRs.

Profiled with immunoSEQ multiplex PCR; TCRdb holds only in-frame clones, not every one. This table holds about 120,000 clones, 80% to 95% found once. Trimming removed 0 bases from V and 0 bases from J, with 7 bases in between. The CDR3 totals 15 residues. Germline V CDR1 and CDR2: MNHEY, SVGEGT. V and J are TRBV6-2 or TRBV6-3 and TRBJ2-3, with D maybe TRBD2 (5 bases). The source of this sequence is an adult who received the MenACWY meningococcal vaccine as a control. The sequencing used peripheral blood, collected 28 days after the second dose of the MenACWY control vaccine. The CDR3 sequence is CASSYSGLSTDTQYF. In nucleotides, the CDR3 is TGTGCCAGCAGTTACTCAGGACTTAGCACAGATACGCAGTATTTT.